This T cell receptor beta chain appears in the sequencing data of a study of blood T cell repertoires in COVID-19. In the study's own analysis: Amplification with reference gene primers provided the estimates of nucleated cell counts. Data came from immunoSEQ multiplex PCR; TCRdb stores just in-frame clones and leaves some out. The D gene and trimming were derived from the DNA, and the V and J assignments and clone size from that table. This sample has roughly 160,000 clones; around 87% occur once, and the top ten carry 2.5% to 3%. Input material: peripheral blood. This TCR was sampled from a woman of 80 years or more with COVID-19, enrolled during active disease.

CDR3 loop: CASSLTSGSYEQYF. CDR3 DNA: TGTGCCAGCAGTTTAACTAGCGGGAGCTACGAGCAGTACTTC. The chain uses TRBV27 and TRBJ2-7, with 11 positions matching TRBD2. Germline lookup yields CDR1 MNHEY and CDR2 SMNVEV (reference sequence). The CDR3 sequence is 14 residues long. Trimming removed 2 bases from V and 3 bases from J; junction bases left unmatched: 0.